The clone carrying this T cell receptor beta chain was detected many times. Its antigen is currently unknown. The entry originates in a study of T-cell reconstitution after alpha-beta-depleted transplantation in children. Whole-study results and caveats: Several hundred graft clones that had expanded were reportedly the source of alpha-beta T cells about two months after transplant.

Germline CDR1 SGDLS, CDR2 YYNGEE. The CDR3 spans 21 residues. The trim removed 3 bases at V and 0 bases at J, leaving 16 bases unmatched. Unique molecular identifiers featured in how the TCRbeta library was prepared. TCRdb re-called the PCR reads with MiXCR, one entry per CDR3 protein. The table lists approximately 300,000 distinct CDR3 sequences, 11% of them singletons. The receptor comes from a male patient aged 2 to 10 who had a stem cell transplant for chronic granulomatous disease, so the T cells may come from the graft donor. The chain links TRBV9 to TRBJ2-1, with TRBD2 matching 12 bases. The sample in question was peripheral blood, obtained 180 days after TCRalphabeta/CD19-depleted stem cell transplant. The CDR3 bases are TGTGCCAGCAGCGCCACGGAAAAGGGACTAGCGGGTGTAAGCTCCTACAATGAGCAGTTCTTC. Translation: CASSATEKGLAGVSSYNEQFF.